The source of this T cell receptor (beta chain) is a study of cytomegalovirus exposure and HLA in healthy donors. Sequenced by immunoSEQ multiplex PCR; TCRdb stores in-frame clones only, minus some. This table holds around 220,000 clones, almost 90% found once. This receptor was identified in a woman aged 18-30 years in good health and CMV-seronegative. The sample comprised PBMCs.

CDR3 loop: CASSQISGRGSYEQYF. The CDR3 DNA sequence: TGTGCCAGCAGCCAAATTAGCGGGAGAGGGTCCTACGAGCAGTACTTC. The gene calls are TRBV4-2 and TRBJ2-7; TRBD2 aligns across 9 bases. V gave up 2 bases and J gave up 1 base; unmatched junction bases: 6. Germline V gives CDR1 LGHNA, CDR2 YNFKEQ. The CDR3 length is 16 residues.